Presented here are 30 T cell receptor beta chains from one specimen sequenced in a study of shared T cell receptors in the human thymus. Some clones are missing from TCRdb's copy, which holds only in-frame ones; the method was immunoSEQ multiplex PCR. The sample lists about 730,000 clones, over 75% occurring once. These records were also assigned to another study, of human thymus T cells.

The sequenced sample consisted of thymocytes. These receptors were taken from a girl in the first two years of life with a congenital heart defect.

The chain has TRBV29-1 and TRBJ1-3, with 7 bases that match TRBD1. With 4 bases clipped from V and 4 bases from J, the junction kept 10 bases outside the gene matches. Looked up from germline, CDR1 is SQVTM and CDR2 is ANQGSEA. This CDR3 has 15 residues. CDR3 sequence (DNA): TGCAGCGTTGTAGCGCTAGCGGGACAGGGAAACACCATATATTTT. This codes for CSVVALAGQGNTIYF.

This clone was found once. The genes are TRBV28 and TRBJ2-4; tentative D call: TRBD1 (6 bases). Germline loops: CDR1 MDHEN, CDR2 SYDVKM. The CDR3 is 19 residues long. With 5 bases removed from V and 0 bases from J, the gap between germline ends came to 23 bases. CDR3 loop: CASSAPPHRVRLAKNIQYF. CDR3 coding DNA: TGTGCCAGCAGTGCCCCCCCCCACAGGGTTCGTCTAGCCAAAAACATTCAGTACTTC.

This chain joins TRBV5-1 and TRBJ1-4; the match to TRBD1 covers 8 bases. This CDR3 spans 17 amino acids. V trimming: 4 bases; J trimming: 4 bases; junction bases outside the gene matches: 12. The germline gives CDR1 SGHRS, CDR2 YFSETQ. The DNA for the CDR3 is TGCGCCAGCAGCGATAGTACCGGGACAGGCTATAATGAAAAACTGTTTTTT. It translates to CASSDSTGTGYNEKLFF.

The chain uses TRBV6-1 and TRBJ1-2; the D is unclear. Trimming cost V 2 bases and J 7 bases, with 17 bases left between them. This CDR3 is 15 amino acids long. Germline V gene sequence: CDR1 MNHNS, CDR2 SASEGT. The CDR3 nucleotides read TGTGCCAGCAGTGAACGGTCAGGCCCTATATCTGGCTACACCTTC. This codes for CASSERSGPISGYTF.

The chain has TRBV6-5 and TRBJ1-1; no reliable D call. Trimming removed 1 base at V and 5 bases at J, with 14 bases between. The CDR3 is 15 residues long. Germline CDR1 MNHEY, CDR2 SVGAGI. The CDR3 here is CASSYWAGSGTEAFF. In DNA, the CDR3 is TGTGCCAGCAGTTACTGGGCGGGGTCGGGAACTGAAGCTTTCTTT.

This chain uses TRBV10-3 with TRBJ2-7, with TRBD1 matching over 7 bases. V shed 0 bases, J shed 2 bases, and the junction held 7 bases outside the gene matches. The CDR3 length is 16 residues. Germline CDR1 ENHRY, CDR2 SYGVKD. In DNA form, the CDR3 reads TGTGCCATCAGTGAGTCTGGACAGGCAGTGGCCTACGAGCAGTACTTC. It translates to CAISESGQAVAYEQYF.

This clone was detected only once. The chain links TRBV10-3 to TRBJ2-6; D is perhaps TRBD1 (5 bases). The CDR3 has 18 residues. Germline lookup yields CDR1 ENHRY and CDR2 SYGVKD. V was clipped by 6 bases and J by 2 bases, with 20 bases between them. CDR3 in amino acids: CAIRDFVRAIPGANVLTF. In DNA, the CDR3 is TGTGCCATCAGAGATTTTGTCAGGGCAATCCCTGGGGCCAACGTCCTGACTTTC.

The chain carries TRBV11-2 and TRBJ2-1; TRBD2 is a possible D gene (5 bases). Per the germline V gene, CDR1 is SGHAT and CDR2 is FQNNGV. The ends were cut back, 5 bases at V and 10 bases at J, with 21 bases in the middle. The CDR3 has 15 amino acids. The CDR3 reads CASSIGLTPTMEQFF. CDR3 sequence (DNA): TGTGCCAGCAGCATCGGACTTACCCCTACAATGGAGCAGTTCTTC.

The rearrangement joins TRBV11-2 to TRBJ1-2; D unresolved. Per the germline V gene, CDR1 is SGHAT and CDR2 is FQNNGV. The CDR3 covers 17 residues. The V end was cut by 1 base, the J end by 0 bases, with 15 bases between. The CDR3 sequence is CASSLGTEGFANYGYTF. DNA for the CDR3: TGTGCCAGCAGCTTAGGGACGGAGGGCTTCGCTAACTATGGCTACACCTTC.

J is TRBJ2-7 and V is TRBV5-6, with D tentatively TRBD2 (5 bases). CDR3 length: 13 amino acids. Trimming shortened V by 0 bases and J by 4 bases, and 8 bases separated the two germline ends. From germline, CDR1 is SGHDT and CDR2 YYEEEE. The CDR3 DNA reads as TGTGCCAGCAGCTTGGACGGGAATTACGAGCAGTACTTC. Amino acid sequence: CASSLDGNYEQYF.

Only a few counts were recorded for this clone. The rearrangement links TRBV29-1 to TRBJ1-2; 8 bases are shared with TRBD1. V trimming: 8 bases; J trimming: 2 bases; junction bases outside the gene matches: 7. Germline values: CDR1 SQVTM, CDR2 ANQGSEA. There are 13 residues in the CDR3. CDR3 DNA: TGCAGCACCAGGGACAGGCCGAACTATGGCTACACCTTC. Its protein product is CSTRDRPNYGYTF.

The V gene is TRBV2, the J gene TRBJ2-1; D may be TRBD1 (6 bases). The germline V gene has CDR1 SNHLY and CDR2 FYNNEI. This CDR3 region has 15 residues. V was trimmed by 6 bases and J by 5 bases, leaving 17 bases between them. CDR3 sequence reads: CASRPPTGRDNEQFF. The CDR3 bases are TGTGCCAGCAGGCCCCCGACAGGCCGAGACAATGAGCAGTTCTTC.

This sequence joins TRBV5-5 and TRBJ1-2, with a weak D call TRBD1 (5 bases). Deletions cut 1 base from V and 6 bases from J, with 13 bases between. The CDR3 extends over 14 amino acids. Germline V lookup: CDR1 SGHKS, CDR2 YYEKEE (reference sequence). CDR3 residues: CASSLWGGKDGYTF. The CDR3 DNA is TGTGCCAGCAGCTTGTGGGGGGGGAAGGATGGCTACACCTTC.

This chain connects TRBV7-9 to TRBJ2-7; D is perhaps TRBD1 (5 bases). Germline V CDR1 and CDR2: SEHNR, FQNEAQ (reference sequence). Between the trimmed V and J ends, which lost 5 bases and 2 bases, there was a span of 10 bases. The CDR3 is 13 residues long. The CDR3 here is CASSLTTAYEQYF. The CDR3 DNA reads TGTGCCAGCAGCCTAACGACAGCCTACGAGCAGTACTTC.

This clone has only a few counts. V gene TRBV4-3 combines with J gene TRBJ1-1; D possibly corresponds to TRBD1 (5 bases). The V and J ends lost 0 bases and 3 bases respectively, with 26 bases between them. CDR3 length equals 20 residues. Germline CDR1 reads LGHNA; CDR2 reads YSLEER. CDR3 DNA sequence: TGCGCCAGCAGCCAAGAACAACTTGAATCGGGGGGGTATCAATACACTGAAGCTTTCTTT. This translates into CASSQEQLESGGYQYTEAFF.

The rearrangement links TRBV28 to TRBJ2-3; perhaps TRBD1 as D (5 bases). With 2 bases removed from V and 5 bases from J, the gap between germline ends came to 38 bases. This CDR3 is 23 amino acids long. Germline V gene sequence: CDR1 MDHEN, CDR2 SYDVKM. The CDR3 sequence: CASSLLPQSCRVSNPGSRDTQYF. As DNA, the CDR3 is TGTGCCAGCAGTTTACTCCCCCAATCTTGCAGGGTTAGTAACCCCGGTAGTAGAGATACGCAGTATTTT.

This chain uses TRBV4-3 with TRBJ1-4; D possibly corresponds to TRBD1 (5 bases). V gave up 8 bases and J gave up 3 bases, with 19 bases separating them. The CDR3 has 16 residues. Germline-derived CDR1 and CDR2 are LGHNA and YSLEER. The CDR3 sequence: CASSPPGHRSNEKLFF. Written as DNA, the CDR3 is TGCGCCAGCTCACCCCCTGGGCACAGGTCTAATGAAAAACTGTTTTTT.

The chain couples TRBV7-8 to TRBJ2-5; 9 bases are a match to TRBD1. V lost 2 bases to trimming and J lost 5 bases; unmatched junction nucleotides: 6. Per germline, CDR1 SGHVS and CDR2 FQNEAQ. The CDR3 covers 15 residues. The CDR3 nucleotides read TGTGCCAGCAGCTTACTGGGACAGGGCGGGGAGACCCAGTACTTC. It translates to CASSLLGQGGETQYF.

This chain connects TRBV9 to TRBJ1-1; weak D call: TRBD1 (5 bases). Trimming stripped 3 bases from V and 2 bases from J, with 11 bases between. The germline CDR1 and CDR2 sequences are SGDLS and YYNGEE. The CDR3 consists of 14 residues. This CDR3 is CASSALDRNTEAFF. CDR3 bases: TGTGCCAGCAGCGCCCTTGACAGAAACACTGAAGCTTTCTTT.

The V call is TRBV25-1, the J call TRBJ2-7; TRBD1 aligns across 7 bases. Germline V CDR1 and CDR2: MGHDK, SYGVNS. The CDR3 consists of 15 residues. V trimming: 4 bases; J trimming: 6 bases; junction bases outside the gene matches: 12. In nucleotides, the CDR3 is TGTGCCAGCAGTGGACCACAGGGGACCGAATCCGAGCAGTACTTC. Encoded protein: CASSGPQGTESEQYF.

The chain has TRBV27 and TRBJ1-2; maybe TRBD1 (5 bases). From germline, CDR1 is MNHEY and CDR2 SMNVEV (reference sequence). The CDR3 has 12 amino acids. Trimming left V 5 bases short and J 7 bases short, with 11 bases between. CDR3 loop: CASSPGRGGYTF. The CDR3 DNA reads as TGTGCCAGCAGTCCAGGGAGGGGTGGCTACACCTTC.

The chain couples TRBV21-1 to TRBJ1-5; the table's D call of TRBD1 was not tested on the DNA. TRBV21-1 is given as a pseudogene. The CDR3 contains 20 residues. The CDR3: CASSKSGGCGQPYSNQPQHF. The CDR3 bases are TGTGCCAGCAGCAAATCTGGGGGTTGTGGACAGCCTTATAGCAATCAGCCCCAGCATTTT.

The chain uses TRBV4-1 and TRBJ2-5; the D is unclear. Germline CDR1 reads MGHRA; CDR2 reads YSYEKL. The V and J ends lost 4 bases and 5 bases respectively, with 5 bases between them. This CDR3 spans 11 amino acids. CDR3 loop: CASSPGETQYF. The DNA for the CDR3 is TGCGCCAGCAGCCCCGGGGAGACCCAGTACTTC.

The chain couples TRBV4-1 to TRBJ2-6; D might be TRBD1 (5 bases). V was clipped by 1 base and J by 3 bases, with 16 bases between them. This CDR3 region has 18 residues. CDR1 and CDR2 (germline): MGHRA, YSYEKL. CDR3 residues: CASSQAGSLGLGANVLTF. In nucleotides, the CDR3 is TGCGCCAGCAGCCAAGCCGGCTCGTTGGGGCTTGGGGCCAACGTCCTGACTTTC.

The chain joins TRBV28 to TRBJ1-5; D is possibly TRBD1 (5 bases). This CDR3 contains 16 residues. Germline V gives CDR1 MDHEN, CDR2 SYDVKM. Trimming removed 7 bases at V and 1 base at J, with 17 bases between. DNA of the CDR3: TGTGCCAGCACCCCGGGGCGGGGGGGAAGCAATCAGCCCCAGCATTTT. Protein sequence: CASTPGRGGSNQPQHF.

The chain links TRBV27 to TRBJ2-2, with D possibly TRBD2 on 6 matching bases. V was pared by 5 bases and J by 2 bases, with 21 bases between. The CDR3 is 18 residues long. Germline CDR1 reads MNHEY; CDR2 reads SMNVEV (reference sequence). CDR3: CASSPLGPGVGNTGELFF. The CDR3 DNA follows: TGTGCCAGCAGTCCCCTCGGCCCGGGGGTGGGAAACACCGGGGAGCTGTTTTTT.

This clone was seen just once. The V and J genes are TRBV7-9 and TRBJ1-1; D is perhaps TRBD1 (6 bases). This CDR3 contains 15 residues. The V gene lost 5 bases and the J gene lost 5 bases, with 18 bases spanning the gap. Germline V CDR1 and CDR2: SEHNR, FQNEAQ (reference sequence). The CDR3 protein is CASSPAQGLLTEAFF. The CDR3 DNA follows: TGTGCCAGCAGCCCGGCTCAGGGGCTGTTGACTGAAGCTTTCTTT.

V is TRBV7-6 and J is TRBJ2-2; D is unresolved. The CDR3 sequence is 16 residues long. Germline V lookup: CDR1 SGHVS, CDR2 FNYEAQ. V lost 1 base and J 4 bases, leaving 13 bases between the germline ends. For the CDR3, the DNA is TGTGCCAGCAGCTTAGGACACCTCTTGCTCACCGGGGAGCTGTTTTTT. Translated, it gives CASSLGHLLLTGELFF.

The V call is TRBV27, the J call TRBJ1-6; perhaps TRBD1 as D (5 bases). The CDR3 contains 16 residues. With 3 bases removed from V and 0 bases from J, the gap between germline ends came to 9 bases. CDR1 is MNHEY, CDR2 SMNVEV, per germline (reference sequence). CDR3 nucleotide sequence: TGTGCCAGCAGTTTTTACAGGAGCTCCTATAATTCACCCCTCCACTTT. It translates to CASSFYRSSYNSPLHF.

This chain uses TRBV5-1 with TRBJ2-5; perhaps TRBD2 as D (7 bases). V was clipped by 0 bases and J by 4 bases, with 13 bases between them. CDR3 length equals 15 residues. Germline assignment: CDR1 SGHRS and CDR2 YFSETQ. The CDR3 loop reads CASSLGGGAPETQYF. The CDR3 nucleotides are TGCGCCAGCAGCTTGGGAGGGGGGGCTCCAGAGACCCAGTACTTC.